The 27 T cell receptor beta chains presented below share a single source sample, sequenced in a study of vaccination effects on CD4 cells after COVID-19. Some clones are missing from TCRdb's copy, which holds only in-frame ones; the method was immunoSEQ multiplex PCR. The sample carries 15,000 or so clones, 76% recorded once. No antigen has been assigned to these receptors. Sequencing was preceded by expansion of antigen-specific CD4+ T cells with viral peptide pools in the ViraFEST assay. Once cultured for 10 days, the cells underwent separation to obtain CD4+ T cells. The individual was infected with SARS-CoV-2 between March and December 2020, as confirmed by PCR. Participants each got two BNT162b2 or mRNA-1273 vaccine doses. Here the sequenced sample was CD4+ T cells from PBMCs cultured with SARS-CoV-2 spike peptides, taken after COVID-19 vaccination. These receptors were taken from a human donor who had a prior SARS-CoV-2 infection.

J is TRBJ1-5 and V is TRBV12-3 or TRBV12-4; D remains ambiguous. This CDR3 is built from 13 residues. V was pared by 4 bases and J by 7 bases, with 11 bases between. DNA of the CDR3: TGTGCCAGCAGTTGGGGAGGCGGCCAGCCCCAGCATTTT. This translates into CASSWGGGQPQHF.

The gene calls are TRBV5-4 and TRBJ1-2; 9 bases align to TRBD1. CDR3 length: 15 residues. V lost 5 bases to trimming and J lost 4 bases; unmatched junction nucleotides: 9. The V gene's germline CDR1 is SGHNT and CDR2 YYREEE (reference sequence). CDR3 nucleotides: TGTGCCAGCAGACCTACAGTGACAGGGGGCTATGGCTACACCTTC. Its protein is CASRPTVTGGYGYTF.

This sequence joins TRBV28 and TRBJ2-3; the D gene is possibly TRBD1 (6 bases). Trimming stripped 9 bases from V and 1 base from J, with 20 bases between. The CDR3 loop spans 16 amino acids. Germline V gene lookup returns CDR1 MDHEN and CDR2 SYDVKM. The CDR3 DNA sequence: TGTGCCAGTAGACAACAGGGATCTGGGGGCACAGATACGCAGTATTTT. As protein: CASRQQGSGGTDTQYF.

This chain connects TRBV2 to TRBJ2-7; D uncertain. The CDR3 has 16 residues. Germline CDR1 and CDR2: SNHLY and FYNNEI. V lost 1 base and J lost 4, with 17 bases in between. The CDR3 DNA follows: TGTGCCAGCAGTGAAGGACACATTGTGGGTGGATACGAGCAGTACTTC. It yields the protein CASSEGHIVGGYEQYF.

The chain employs TRBV5-4 and TRBJ2-7; a possible D gene is TRBD1 (5 bases). CDR3 length: 15 residues. V dropped 2 bases and J dropped 5 bases, with 17 bases sitting between them. Germline values: CDR1 SGHNT, CDR2 YYREEE (reference sequence). This chain's CDR3 is CASSFSRATTHEQYF. DNA for the CDR3: TGTGCCAGCAGCTTTAGCAGGGCCACAACCCACGAGCAGTACTTC. Combining the CDR3 with reference TRBV5-4 and TRBJ2-7 gives the whole variable domain ETGVTQSPTHLIKTRGQQVTLRCSSQSGHNTVSWYQQALGQGPQFIFQYYREEENGRGNFPPRFSGLQFPNYSSELNVNALELDDSALYLCASSFSRATTHEQYFGPGTRLTVT.

The J gene is TRBJ1-4, the V gene TRBV7-2; unclear D gene. Germline V gene data show CDR1 as SGHTA and CDR2 as FQGNSA. This CDR3 has 13 residues. V gave up 5 bases and J gave up 5 bases, with 9 bases separating them. CDR3 residues: CASSPSGNEKLFF. In DNA, the CDR3 is TGTGCCAGCAGCCCATCGGGGAATGAAAAACTGTTTTTT.

The V gene is TRBV19, the J gene TRBJ2-1; TRBD2 matches 11 bases. Losses at the gene ends were 3 bases for V and 5 bases for J; bases not matched to a gene: 3. The germline CDR1 and CDR2 sequences are LNHDA and SQIVND (reference sequence). The CDR3 consists of 15 residues. CDR3 residues: CASSIRLAGHNEQFF. CDR3 bases: TGTGCCAGTAGTATCCGACTAGCGGGACACAATGAGCAGTTCTTC.

The rearrangement joins TRBV15 to TRBJ2-7, with 8 bases that match TRBD2. The CDR3 loop spans 17 amino acids. Germline V CDR1 and CDR2: LNHNV, YYDKDF (reference sequence). V lost 0 bases to trimming and J lost 2 bases; unmatched junction nucleotides: 9. The CDR3 loop is CATSRDLTTSGTYEQYF. DNA for the CDR3: TGTGCCACCAGCAGAGATCTAACAACTAGCGGTACCTACGAGCAGTACTTC.

CDR3 DNA sequence: TGTGCCATCCAGCGGGAGGGCCGATCCTACAATGAGCAGTTCTTC. Translation: CAIQREGRSYNEQFF. The chain uses TRBV10-3 and TRBJ2-1; 10 bases line up with TRBD2. The trim removed 8 bases at V and 1 base at J, leaving 5 bases unmatched. The CDR3 length is 15 residues. Germline V gene sequence: CDR1 ENHRY, CDR2 SYGVKD.

The V call is TRBV5-1, the J call TRBJ1-2, with D unresolved. CDR1 is SGHRS, CDR2 YFSETQ, per germline. The CDR3 length is 14 residues. Trimming cost V 0 bases and J 0 bases, with 6 bases left between them. This CDR3 is CASSLGHTNYGYTF. The CDR3 nucleotides are TGCGCCAGCAGCTTGGGACATACTAACTATGGCTACACCTTC.

The genes are TRBV5-4 and TRBJ2-3; the D is unclear. The V gene's germline CDR1 is SGHNT and CDR2 YYREEE (reference sequence). CDR3 size: 13 residues. Trimming removed 0 bases from V and 6 bases from J, with 8 bases in between. The CDR3 region is CASSLDSKDTQYF. The CDR3 DNA sequence: TGTGCCAGCAGCTTGGACTCGAAGGATACGCAGTATTTT.

The CDR3 loop reads CASSGGRAEAFF. CDR3 bases: TGTGCCAGCAGTGGAGGGCGGGCTGAAGCTTTCTTT. The chain links TRBV6-2 or TRBV6-3 to TRBJ1-1; no reliable D call. V was pared by 5 bases and J by 6 bases, with 10 bases between. The CDR3 totals 12 residues. Looked up from germline, CDR1 is MNHEY and CDR2 is SVGEGT.

This sequence joins TRBV7-3 and TRBJ2-3; 7 bases align to TRBD2. Germline V gene lookup returns CDR1 SGHTA and CDR2 FQGTGA. Losses at the gene ends were 5 bases for V and 0 bases for J; bases not matched to a gene: 8. This CDR3 has 16 residues. The CDR3 is CASSANVGGSTDTQYF. The DNA of the CDR3 is TGTGCCAGCAGCGCTAACGTCGGGGGGAGCACAGATACGCAGTATTTT.

The chain employs TRBV5-5 and TRBJ1-1; D remains unclear. The CDR3 consists of 16 residues. V lost 4 bases and J 1 base, leaving 17 bases between the germline ends. CDR1 is SGHKS and CDR2 is YYEKEE in the germline V gene (reference sequence). Here the CDR3 DNA reads TGTGCCAGCAGCGAATACACCGGTGTACGGAACACTGAAGCTTTCTTT. Protein sequence: CASSEYTGVRNTEAFF.

The V call is TRBV2, the J call TRBJ2-5; 7 positions agree with TRBD2. V lost 8 bases, J lost 4 bases, and 7 bases stayed unmatched. Germline V gene data show CDR1 as SNHLY and CDR2 as FYNNEI. The CDR3 spans 13 residues. For the CDR3, the DNA is TGTGCCAGCGGACGGTGGGAGGGAGAGACCCAGTACTTC. Amino acid sequence: CASGRWEGETQYF. Full variable domain (missing parts from reference TRBV2 and TRBJ2-5): EPEVTQTPSHQVTQMGQEVILRCVPISNHLYFYWYRQILGQKVEFLVSFYNNEISEKSEIFDDQFSVERPDGSNFTLKIRSTKLEDSAMYFCASGRWEGETQYFGPGTRLLVL.

The chain uses TRBV2 and TRBJ1-4; the match to TRBD1 covers 7 bases. This CDR3 contains 13 residues. Germline loops: CDR1 SNHLY, CDR2 FYNNEI. J lost 8 bases, V lost 6 bases, and 6 bases had no gene match. The CDR3 loop reads CASSLLGQEKLFF. The CDR3 DNA sequence: TGTGCCAGCAGCCTACTGGGACAGGAAAAACTGTTTTTT. Full variable domain (outside the CDR3, taken from reference TRBV2 and TRBJ1-4): EPEVTQTPSHQVTQMGQEVILRCVPISNHLYFYWYRQILGQKVEFLVSFYNNEISEKSEIFDDQFSVERPDGSNFTLKIRSTKLEDSAMYFCASSLLGQEKLFFGSGTQLSVL.

V is TRBV5-1 and J is TRBJ1-4, with D hard to call. The germline V gene encodes CDR1 SGHRS and CDR2 YFSETQ. The CDR3 spans 14 residues. V shed 3 bases and J shed 0 bases, with 6 bases lying between them. The CDR3 here is CASSSGATNEKLFF. The CDR3 DNA follows: TGCGCCAGCAGCTCGGGAGCAACTAATGAAAAACTGTTTTTT.

V is TRBV27 and J is TRBJ2-7, with 9 bases matching TRBD1. Germline V gene data show CDR1 as MNHEY and CDR2 as SMNVEV (reference sequence). This CDR3 spans 13 amino acids. Trimming took 6 bases from V and 3 from J; bases not matched to a gene: 3. The CDR3 is CASRRQGVYEQYF. CDR3 nucleotide sequence: TGTGCCAGCAGGCGACAGGGGGTCTACGAGCAGTACTTC.

The chain combines TRBV5-4 with TRBJ2-1; 10 bases map to TRBD2. This CDR3 region has 15 residues. V trimming: 3 bases; J trimming: 8 bases; junction bases outside the gene matches: 8. The germline V gene has CDR1 SGHNT and CDR2 YYREEE (reference sequence). The CDR3 region is CASSSESSGSDEQFF. The CDR3 DNA follows: TGTGCCAGCAGCTCCGAGTCTAGCGGGAGTGATGAGCAGTTCTTC.

The chain employs TRBV6-9 and TRBJ1-1; D call uncertain. V lost 8 bases and J lost 6, with 25 bases in between. The CDR3 contains 16 residues. Germline V lookup: CDR1 MNHGY, CDR2 SVAAGI. The CDR3 DNA sequence: TGTGCCAGCGGCCTCCCGGGCGGGGAAAGAGGAGCTGAAGCTTTCTTT. It yields the protein CASGLPGGERGAEAFF.

The CDR3 DNA sequence: TGTGCCAGCAGCGGAAACAGGGAATTGAGGGATGGCTACACCTTC. Its translation is CASSGNRELRDGYTF. The chain uses TRBV7-9 and TRBJ1-2, with D maybe TRBD1 (6 bases). CDR1 is SEHNR and CDR2 is FQNEAQ in the germline V gene (reference sequence). The CDR3 extends over 15 amino acids. With 5 bases removed from V and 6 bases from J, the gap between germline ends came to 19 bases.

Judged by abundance, this clone is medium-sized. The same CDR3 also results from other DNA sequences found in this sample. This chain joins TRBV6-5 and TRBJ2-7, with 7 bases fitting TRBD2. CDR3 length equals 15 residues. Trimming cost V 0 bases and J 0 bases; bases outside gene matches: 2. The germline gives CDR1 MNHEY, CDR2 SVGAGI. The CDR3 loop is CASSYSSGGSYEQYF. The CDR3 DNA reads TGTGCCAGCAGTTACTCTTCGGGGGGCTCCTACGAGCAGTACTTC.

This clone has more than one count but fewer than ten. V is TRBV9 and J is TRBJ2-6, with a weak D call TRBD1 (6 bases). V lost 0 bases and J lost 6, with 7 bases in between. Germline values: CDR1 SGDLS, CDR2 YYNGEE. The CDR3 contains 14 residues. The CDR3 region has the DNA TGTGCCAGCAGCGTAGTGGGACAGGCCAACGTCCTGACTTTC. This encodes CASSVVGQANVLTF. The whole variable domain, remainder taken from reference TRBV9 and TRBJ2-6, is DSGVTQTPKHLITATGQRVTLRCSPRSGDLSVYWYQQSLDQGLQFLIQYYNGEERAKGNILERFSAQQFPDLHSELNLSSLELGDSALYFCASSVVGQANVLTFGAGSRLTVL.

CDR3 bases: TGTGCCACCAGTGATTCGGGGGCAGTCCAAGAGACCCAGTACTTC. Translation: CATSDSGAVQETQYF. The V and J genes are TRBV24-1 and TRBJ2-5, with D possibly being TRBD1 or TRBD2 (6 bases each). Germline lookup yields CDR1 KGHDR and CDR2 SFDVKD. The length of the CDR3 is 15 residues. Trimming took 2 bases from V and 1 from J, leaving 10 bases between them.

The chain employs TRBV19 and TRBJ2-5; a possible D gene is TRBD1 (10 bases). The CDR3 is made up of 18 amino acids. V shed 4 bases and J shed 5 bases, with 26 bases lying between them. The V gene's germline CDR1 is LNHDA and CDR2 SQIVND (reference sequence). CDR3: CASSNRQGASGKGETQYF. The CDR3 DNA sequence: TGTGCCAGTAGTAACCGACAGGGGGCTAGCGGGAAGGGGGAGACCCAGTACTTC.

The chain uses TRBV7-9 and TRBJ1-1; D is unresolved. V shed 5 bases and J shed 1 base, with 11 bases lying between them. This CDR3 comprises 14 residues. The germline CDR1 and CDR2 sequences are SEHNR and FQNEAQ (reference sequence). The CDR3 coding sequence is TGTGCCAGCAGCCCGCGGGTGAGGAACACTGAAGCTTTCTTT. The encoded protein is CASSPRVRNTEAFF.

The V call is TRBV4-1, the J call TRBJ1-2; 10 bases are a match to TRBD1. J gave up 0 bases and V 1 base, and 8 bases lay outside the gene matches. The length of the CDR3 is 18 residues. Looked up from germline, CDR1 is MGHRA and CDR2 is YSYEKL. The CDR3 coding sequence is TGCGCCAGCAGCCAAGGGTTGACAGGGGGCAGAGCTAACTATGGCTACACCTTC. Amino acids: CASSQGLTGGRANYGYTF.